This TCR beta chain was retrieved from a study of CXCR3-negative and CXCR3-positive naive CD8 T cells. Overall study results and limits: Comparably high diversity marked both naive subsets, whereas memory CD8+ cells had much lower diversity. CXCR3-expressing naive cells carried TRB CDR3s more hydrophobic than those of CXCR3-negative naive cells.

Libraries of TRB cDNA were made by 5' RACE and carried UMIs. TCRdb derives one entry per CDR3 protein from the 5' RACE reads, leaving out DNA. The sample spans 5,000 to 6,000 distinct CDR3 sequences; the ten largest clones claim 1.9%. Of note for this clonotype: Its antigen is unidentified.

CDR3 length equals 13 residues. Germline loops: CDR1 DFQATT, CDR2 SNEGSKA (reference sequence). The receptor was derived from a human donor in good health. Some clones in this sample may be carry-over from other donors' samples. The rearrangement links TRBV20-1 to TRBJ2-7. Sequencing was performed on naive CXCR3+ CD8+ T cells from blood. Documented subset: CD45RO-CCR7+CD27+CD95- naive CD8+ T cells expressing CXCR3 (TNR3+). CDR3 amino acids: CSARETNAYEQYF.